The source of this TCR beta chain is a study of blood T cell repertoires in COVID-19. In the authors' workflow: By means of reference gene primer amplification, nucleated cell counts were estimated. Clones were read by immunoSEQ multiplex PCR, and TCRdb kept only the in-frame ones, dropping some. V, J and clone size were drawn from that table, and D and trimming were deduced from the DNA. The repertoire holds just over 300,000 clones, with about nine tenths as singletons. Germline trimming cut 5 bases from V and 0 bases from J; bases unmatched to any gene: 4. CDR3 length: 16 residues. CDR1 and CDR2 (germline): SGHNT, YENEEA.

Sequences were obtained from peripheral blood. The clonotype comes from a woman aged 30 to 39 with COVID-19, enrolled during active disease. The chain combines TRBV11-3 with TRBJ2-1, with 10 bases fitting TRBD2. This chain's CDR3 is CASSRASGGSYNEQFF. For the CDR3, the DNA is TGTGCCAGCAGCCGCGCTAGCGGGGGCTCCTACAATGAGCAGTTCTTC.